Each of the 28 T cell receptor beta chains below was sequenced from the same sample in a study of cytomegalovirus exposure and HLA in healthy donors. The table came from immunoSEQ multiplex PCR; TCRdb's copy has only in-frame clones and leaves some out. The sample includes 100,000 to 150,000 clones, about 89% of them seen just once. Sequencing was done on a sample of PBMCs. These receptors came from a young woman in good health and CMV-seronegative.

CDR3 loop: CASSFGDRRQVRNEQYF. The CDR3 nucleotides read TGCGCCAGCAGCTTCGGCGACCGCAGACAGGTTCGTAACGAGCAGTACTTC. V is TRBV5-1 and J is TRBJ2-7; tentative D call: TRBD1 (6 bases). Between the trimmed V and J ends, which lost 2 bases and 5 bases, there was a span of 23 bases. Germline loops: CDR1 SGHRS, CDR2 YFSETQ. The CDR3 loop spans 17 amino acids.

The chain is built from TRBV15 and TRBJ2-5; D is undetermined. Trimming left V 2 bases short and J 5 bases short, with 12 bases between. The CDR3 contains 14 residues. CDR1 LNHNV and CDR2 YYDKDF come from the germline V gene (reference sequence). The DNA of the CDR3 is TGTGCCACCAGCAGAAAGCTAGTGGCTGAGACCCAGTACTTC. The encoded protein is CATSRKLVAETQYF.

The CDR3 protein is CASRRLAGEVETQYF. The CDR3 DNA follows: TGTGCCAGCCGCCGACTAGCGGGAGAGGTAGAGACCCAGTACTTC. The J gene is TRBJ2-5, the V gene TRBV6-1; 12 bases fit TRBD2. V was pared by 8 bases and J by 4 bases, with 8 bases of the junction left unmatched. The CDR3 is 15 residues long. CDR1 and CDR2 (germline): MNHNS, SASEGT.

This chain uses TRBV11-3 with TRBJ2-2, with TRBD2 matching over 8 bases. Germline V lookup: CDR1 SGHNT, CDR2 YENEEA. The CDR3 totals 14 residues. The V and J ends lost 5 bases and 6 bases, in that order; junction bases with no gene match: 5. Here the CDR3 DNA reads TGTGCCAGCAGCAGCCGGACTAGCCCCGGGGAGCTGTTTTTT. It yields the protein CASSSRTSPGELFF.

V usage is TRBV6-6 and J usage is TRBJ2-5; 13 positions match TRBD2. Trimming removed 10 bases from V and 5 bases from J; junction bases left unmatched: 10. This CDR3 contains 15 residues. Germline CDR1 is MNHNY and CDR2 is SVGAGI (reference sequence). The CDR3, as DNA: TGTGCCATCCTTATTCCGGGACTAGCGGGGGAGACCCAGTACTTC. Encoded protein: CAILIPGLAGETQYF.

The CDR3 sequence: CATSGYLAGEYNEQFF. In DNA form, the CDR3 reads TGTGCCACCAGCGGCTACCTAGCGGGTGAATACAATGAGCAGTTCTTC. The chain has TRBV15 and TRBJ2-1; 8 bases align to TRBD2. Germline CDR1 LNHNV, CDR2 YYDKDF (reference sequence). The length of the CDR3 is 16 residues. Trimming took 5 bases from V and 4 from J; bases not matched to a gene: 10.

CDR3 sequence reads: CASSLGQWGIQYF. CDR3 coding DNA: TGTGCCAGCAGCTTAGGACAGTGGGGCATTCAGTACTTC. The chain recombines TRBV11-1 with TRBJ2-4, with D perhaps matching TRBD1 (5 bases). Germline CDR1 reads SGHAT; CDR2 reads FQDESV (reference sequence). Deletions cut 1 base from V and 9 bases from J, with 10 bases between. The CDR3 runs to 13 residues.

The chain carries TRBV30 and TRBJ1-2, with unresolved D. The V end was cut by 0 bases, the J end by 4 bases, with 9 bases between. The CDR3 has 13 residues. Germline V gene data show CDR1 as GTSNPN and CDR2 as SVGIG (reference sequence). In nucleotides, the CDR3 is TGTGCCTGGAGTGTTACGGGTGGCTATGGCTACACCTTC. Amino acids: CAWSVTGGYGYTF.

This chain links TRBV7-8 with TRBJ1-1; D remains ambiguous. V was clipped by 0 bases and J by 7 bases, with 9 bases between them. The CDR3 is 13 amino acids. Germline V gene lookup returns CDR1 SGHVS and CDR2 FQNEAQ. CDR3 in amino acids: CASSLAPSVEAFF. For the CDR3, the DNA is TGTGCCAGCAGCTTAGCTCCATCGGTTGAAGCTTTCTTT.

The V gene is TRBV6-5, the J gene TRBJ2-2; tentatively, D is TRBD1 (6 bases). Germline V CDR1 and CDR2: MNHEY, SVGAGI. The ends were cut back, 0 bases at V and 5 bases at J, with 13 bases in the middle. There are 16 residues in the CDR3. The CDR3 loop is CASSYSWGRRTGELFF. For the CDR3, the DNA is TGTGCCAGCAGTTACTCTTGGGGGCGTCGGACCGGGGAGCTGTTTTTT.

The V call is TRBV5-1, the J call TRBJ2-7, with 13 positions matching TRBD2. V was clipped by 0 bases and J by 5 bases; unmatched bases: 8. The CDR3 runs to 17 residues. Germline V lookup: CDR1 SGHRS, CDR2 YFSETQ. As DNA, the CDR3 is TGCGCCAGCAGCTTGGCGGAACTAGCGGGAGGGCTACACGAGCAGTACTTC. Translated, it gives CASSLAELAGGLHEQYF.

The rearrangement uses TRBV11-3 and TRBJ2-7, with D unresolved. The V and J ends lost 3 bases and 5 bases respectively, with 14 bases between them. CDR1 and CDR2 (germline): SGHNT, YENEEA. The length of the CDR3 is 14 residues. This CDR3 reads CASSLAARRDEQYF. CDR3 DNA sequence: TGTGCCAGCAGCTTGGCAGCACGCCGGGACGAGCAGTACTTC.

The genes are TRBV4-2 and TRBJ1-3; no clear D. Trimming left V 4 bases short and J 2 bases short, with 12 bases between. Germline CDR1 and CDR2: LGHNA and YNFKEQ. CDR3 length equals 15 residues. The CDR3 DNA is TGTGCCAGCAGCCTTGAGGACTACCCTGGAAACACCATATATTTT. This encodes CASSLEDYPGNTIYF.

The chain uses TRBV11-3 and TRBJ2-1; D gene uncertain. Germline-derived CDR1 and CDR2 are SGHNT and YENEEA. The ends were cut back, 0 bases at V and 2 bases at J, with 8 bases in the middle. CDR3 length: 15 amino acids. This chain's CDR3 is CASSLDLGPYNEQFF. Here the CDR3 DNA reads TGTGCCAGCAGCTTAGATCTCGGTCCCTACAATGAGCAGTTCTTC.

The rearrangement joins TRBV5-1 to TRBJ2-7; no firm D call. The ends were cut back, 0 bases at V and 3 bases at J, with 13 bases in the middle. The germline CDR1 and CDR2 sequences are SGHRS and YFSETQ. CDR3 length: 15 amino acids. The CDR3 is CASSLVARGVYEQYF. CDR3 DNA: TGCGCCAGCAGCTTGGTTGCGCGCGGAGTCTACGAGCAGTACTTC.

Only one count was recorded for this clone. V usage is TRBV11-2 and J usage is TRBJ2-7, with 11 nucleotides matching TRBD1. The CDR3 extends over 15 amino acids. V dropped 3 bases and J dropped 3; count of bases not matched to a gene: 4. CDR1 and CDR2 from the germline V gene are SGHAT and FQNNGV. CDR3 in amino acids: CASSFGQGARYEQYF. DNA for the CDR3: TGTGCCAGCAGCTTCGGACAGGGGGCGCGCTACGAGCAGTACTTC.

This clone came up many times. The V and J genes are TRBV5-5 and TRBJ1-2; D call uncertain. V was cut by 4 bases and J by 8 bases, with 12 bases left in between. The germline V gene has CDR1 SGHKS and CDR2 YYEKEE (reference sequence). CDR3 length: 12 residues. CDR3 amino acids: CASSLGSGGYTF. The DNA for the CDR3 is TGTGCCAGCAGCCTCGGATCGGGAGGCTACACCTTC.

The chain carries TRBV7-9 and TRBJ2-1; TRBD2 matches at 7 bases. The germline gives CDR1 SEHNR, CDR2 FQNEAQ (reference sequence). J was trimmed by 7 bases and V by 4 bases; bases with no gene match: 10. This CDR3 is built from 15 residues. CDR3 nucleotides: TGTGCCAGCAGCTCCCCGGGACTAATTGAAAATGAGCAGTTCTTC. Encoded protein: CASSSPGLIENEQFF.

The sample holds one count of this clone. The chain has TRBV11-2 and TRBJ2-7, with 7 bases lining up with TRBD2. Germline lookup yields CDR1 SGHAT and CDR2 FQNNGV. The V and J ends lost 3 bases and 0 bases, in that order; junction bases with no gene match: 5. This CDR3 comprises 15 residues. CDR3 DNA: TGTGCCAGCAGCTTTGAGACTAGCCCCTCCTACGAGCAGTACTTC. This gives the protein CASSFETSPSYEQYF.

The rearrangement uses TRBV11-2 and TRBJ2-6, with a weak D call TRBD2 (5 bases). This CDR3 contains 17 residues. Trimming took 5 bases from V and 2 from J, leaving 16 bases between them. CDR1 SGHAT and CDR2 FQNNGV come from the germline V gene. In DNA, the CDR3 is TGTGCCAGCAGCCCCCTCCCCGGGGTGCCTGGGGCCAACGTCCTGACTTTC. Residues: CASSPLPGVPGANVLTF.

This clone has a handful of counts. This chain links TRBV30 with TRBJ1-2, with D possibly being TRBD1 (6 bases). The CDR3 is made up of 13 amino acids. CDR1 is GTSNPN, CDR2 SVGIG, per germline (reference sequence). Trimming cost V 3 bases and J 0 bases, with 8 bases left between them. CDR3 loop: CAWRRTANYGYTF. For the CDR3, the DNA is TGTGCCTGGAGACGGACAGCTAACTATGGCTACACCTTC. Full variable domain (remainder filled in from reference TRBV30 and TRBJ1-2): SQTIHQWPATLVQPVGSPLSLECTVEGTSNPNLYWYRQAAGRGLQLLFYSVGIGQISSEVPQNLSASRPQDRQFILSSKKLLLSDSGFYLCAWRRTANYGYTFGSGTRLTVV.

V gene TRBV9 combines with J gene TRBJ2-7, with TRBD2 as a possible D gene (6 bases). The CDR3 has 18 residues. V lost 1 base, J lost 5 bases, and 25 bases lay in between. Germline V lookup: CDR1 SGDLS, CDR2 YYNGEE. This chain's CDR3 is CASSVSLSGGEGFDEQYF. CDR3 in DNA: TGTGCCAGCAGCGTAAGCCTCTCCGGGGGAGAGGGATTCGACGAGCAGTACTTC.

The sample holds one count of this clone. The genes are TRBV7-9 and TRBJ2-2; TRBD1 matches at 11 bases. J was trimmed by 3 bases and V by 4 bases; bases with no gene match: 1. The CDR3 covers 15 residues. Per the germline V gene, CDR1 is SEHNR and CDR2 is FQNEAQ (reference sequence). CDR3 bases: TGTGCCAGCAGCTGGACAGGGGGCGACACCGGGGAGCTGTTTTTT. The encoded protein is CASSWTGGDTGELFF.

This rearrangement joins TRBV6-5 to TRBJ2-1, with 8 bases aligning to TRBD2. Germline assignment: CDR1 MNHEY and CDR2 SVGAGI. The CDR3 length is 15 residues. V was pared by 4 bases and J by 4 bases, with 6 bases of the junction left unmatched. The CDR3 DNA reads as TGTGCCAGCAGTTCCGGGAGGGTAAAATACAATGAGCAGTTCTTC. Amino acid sequence: CASSSGRVKYNEQFF.

The V call is TRBV13, the J call TRBJ2-1; 10 bases agree with TRBD2. Looked up from germline, CDR1 is PRHDT and CDR2 is FYEKMQ (reference sequence). The CDR3 spans 20 residues. After removal of 0 bases from V and 2 bases from J, the junction contained 13 bases not matched to a gene. CDR3 in DNA: TGTGCCAGCAGCTTAGGACTAGCGGGAAACCGAGTTGTAACCTACAATGAGCAGTTCTTC. Protein: CASSLGLAGNRVVTYNEQFF.

The chain recombines TRBV5-6 with TRBJ1-5, with TRBD1 matching over 10 bases. V lost 2 bases to trimming and J lost 2 bases; unmatched junction nucleotides: 4. CDR3 length: 16 residues. The V gene's germline CDR1 is SGHDT and CDR2 YYEEEE. DNA of the CDR3: TGTGCCAGCAGCTTTTTGACAGGGGGCGGCAATCAGCCCCAGCATTTT. Its protein is CASSFLTGGGNQPQHF.

The gene calls are TRBV9 and TRBJ2-1; 8 nucleotides agree with TRBD2. There are 15 residues in the CDR3. Per germline, CDR1 SGDLS and CDR2 YYNGEE. The junction had 3 bases not matched to a gene; V was cut back by 4 bases and J by 0 bases. The CDR3 region has the DNA TGTGCCAGCAGCCCGAGCGGGGGCTCCTACAATGAGCAGTTCTTC. Its protein is CASSPSGGSYNEQFF.

V usage is TRBV14 and J usage is TRBJ1-2, with TRBD1 matching over 7 bases. The CDR3 has 15 amino acids. The V segment lost 0 bases and the J segment 6 bases; nucleotides outside the gene matches: 7. Germline V gives CDR1 SGHDN, CDR2 FVKESK. CDR3 loop: CASSQDRGGGDGYTF. As DNA, the CDR3 is TGTGCCAGCAGCCAAGATCGAGGAGGGGGCGATGGCTACACCTTC.